What follows are 32 T cell receptor beta chains derived from one specimen sequenced in a study of blood T cell repertoires in COVID-19 (dated by TCRdb to between 2020 and 2021). The method behind the library was the immunoSEQ multiplex PCR assay. TCRdb took this table from immuneACCESS and kept in-frame rearrangements with V and J called. Such tables lack part of the clones; where checked against another copy, unresolved V genes explain under half of the gap, and the rest is unexplained. The sample table holds 200,000 to 300,000 clones, of which more than 80% were seen once. The top ten constitute around 5.5% of the sample. Sequenced sample: peripheral blood. The receptor source for this set is a human donor in a cohort sampled during active COVID-19.

The chain employs TRBV10-1 and TRBJ2-2, with D unclear. Germline assignment: CDR1 WNHNN and CDR2 SYGVQD (reference sequence). This CDR3 comprises 13 residues. The V and J ends lost 3 bases and 4 bases respectively, with 6 bases between them. DNA of the CDR3: TGCGCCAGCAGTGAATGGCTCACCGGGGAGCTGTTTTTT. Translating it yields CASSEWLTGELFF.

The chain is built from TRBV27 and TRBJ1-6, with TRBD1 as a possible D gene (6 bases). The germline V gene has CDR1 MNHEY and CDR2 SMNVEV (reference sequence). V was clipped by 0 bases and J by 6 bases, with 9 bases between them. The CDR3 spans 15 residues. CDR3 residues: CASSLSRQVNSPLHF. The CDR3 nucleotides are TGTGCCAGCAGTTTATCGAGACAGGTTAATTCACCCCTCCACTTT.

This clone was observed once. V gene TRBV5-1 combines with J gene TRBJ2-3; perhaps TRBD1 as D (5 bases). The V gene's germline CDR1 is SGHRS and CDR2 YFSETQ. The CDR3 consists of 13 residues. Trimming shortened V by 4 bases and J by 4 bases, and 10 bases separated the two germline ends. In DNA, the CDR3 is TGCGCCAGCAGCCCAAGCAGGGCAGATACGCAGTATTTT. Translation: CASSPSRADTQYF.

The V gene is TRBV5-1, the J gene TRBJ1-6; 9 bases are a match to TRBD1. With V trimmed by 2 bases and J by 5 bases, 5 bases remained unmatched. The CDR3 is 16 residues long. Germline CDR1 reads SGHRS; CDR2 reads YFSETQ. The chain's CDR3 is CASSLSGTGNNSPLHF. In DNA, the CDR3 is TGCGCCAGCAGCTTATCCGGGACAGGGAATAATTCACCCCTCCACTTT.

The chain recombines TRBV5-1 with TRBJ2-3; 8 positions agree with TRBD1. The CDR3 has 14 amino acids. Germline V CDR1 and CDR2: SGHRS, YFSETQ. The ends lost 4 bases at V and 4 bases at J; junction bases unmatched: 5. Here the CDR3 DNA reads TGCGCCAGCAGCCCGGGACAGGCTGCAGATACGCAGTATTTT. It codes for CASSPGQAADTQYF. Using reference TRBV5-1 and TRBJ2-3 for the parts outside the CDR3, the full variable domain is KAGVTQTPRYLIKTRGQQVTLSCSPISGHRSVSWYQQTPGQGLQFLFEYFSETQRNKGNFPGRFSGRQFSNSRSEMNVSTLELGDSALYLCASSPGQAADTQYFGPGTRLTVL.

J is TRBJ2-5 and V is TRBV10-3; tentatively, D is TRBD1 (5 bases). Germline CDR1 ENHRY, CDR2 SYGVKD. The CDR3 contains 15 residues. The germline V and J ends were trimmed by 6 bases and 2 bases, with 16 bases remaining between them. The CDR3 DNA reads TGTGCCATCAGCGACTCTCGACAGTCGCAAGAGACCCAGTACTTC. Amino acid sequence: CAISDSRQSQETQYF.

This clone appeared once. The chain combines TRBV10-3 with TRBJ2-3; 12 bases match TRBD2. CDR1 is ENHRY, CDR2 SYGVKD, per germline. The CDR3 is 15 amino acids. Unmatched junction bases numbered 5, after V lost 6 bases and J lost 4 bases. The CDR3 bases are TGTGCCATCAGGGAGACTAGCGGGAGTTCAGATACGCAGTATTTT. It yields the protein CAIRETSGSSDTQYF.

The rearrangement joins TRBV12-5 to TRBJ1-1; 11 nucleotides align to TRBD1. After removal of 7 bases from V and 7 bases from J, the junction contained 11 bases not matched to a gene. Germline V lookup: CDR1 LGHNT, CDR2 FRNRAP. CDR3 length: 15 residues. The CDR3 protein is CASDPGQGGFSEAFF. The CDR3 region has the DNA TGTGCTAGTGATCCGGGACAGGGGGGTTTTAGTGAAGCTTTCTTT.

The sample holds one count of this clone. Here the CDR3 reads CAWSIGQGVEKLFF. The CDR3 nucleotides read TGTGCCTGGAGTATCGGACAGGGAGTGGAAAAACTGTTTTTT. The rearrangement joins TRBV30 to TRBJ1-4, with TRBD1 identical over 8 bases. Looked up from germline, CDR1 is GTSNPN and CDR2 is SVGIG (reference sequence). V lost 2 bases, J lost 8 bases, and 7 bases stayed unmatched. CDR3 length: 14 amino acids.

This clone was seen ten or more times. The chain employs TRBV7-9 and TRBJ1-2; 9 bases are a match to TRBD1. From germline, CDR1 is SEHNR and CDR2 FQNEAQ (reference sequence). The length of the CDR3 is 13 residues. The J segment lost 4 bases and the V segment lost 7 bases, leaving 4 bases of the junction unmatched. In nucleotides, the CDR3 is TGTGCCAGCAAGGGACAGGGTCCCTATGGCTACACCTTC. Its translation: CASKGQGPYGYTF.

This chain connects TRBV5-4 to TRBJ2-5; possible D gene TRBD2, 6 bases. CDR1 and CDR2 from the germline V gene are SGHNT and YYREEE (reference sequence). V was clipped by 2 bases and J by 5 bases, with 16 bases between them. The CDR3 is 15 amino acids. DNA for the CDR3: TGTGCCAGCAGCTTCGGAGGGGCGGGCCCGGAGACCCAGTACTTC. Translating it yields CASSFGGAGPETQYF.

The rearrangement links TRBV5-1 to TRBJ1-2; D gene unclear. Trimming took off 4 bases at V and 4 bases at J, with 11 bases between the two ends. CDR1 and CDR2 (germline): SGHRS, YFSETQ. This CDR3 contains 13 residues. The CDR3 here is CASSPPTLYGYTF. Here the CDR3 DNA reads TGCGCCAGCAGCCCTCCAACTCTCTATGGCTACACCTTC.

The rearrangement joins TRBV10-1 to TRBJ2-1; TRBD2 is a possible D gene (9 bases). Looked up from germline, CDR1 is WNHNN and CDR2 is SYGVQD (reference sequence). The CDR3 spans 18 residues. V was pared by 7 bases and J by 1 base, with 23 bases between. CDR3 region: CASTQGELSGGSYNEQFF. For the CDR3, the DNA is TGCGCCAGCACACAGGGGGAACTAAGCGGGGGGTCCTACAATGAGCAGTTCTTC.

This clone has a handful of counts. The junction departs from the called germline gene at one end, perhaps through a read error. The CDR3 spells CASSLAGTGYYSNQPQHF. DNA for the CDR3: TGTGCTAGCAGCTTGGCCGGGACAGGGTATTATAGCAATCAGCCCCAGCATTTT. This chain connects TRBV7-7 to TRBJ1-5; 9 nucleotides match TRBD1. CDR1 and CDR2 from the germline V gene are SSHAT and FNYEAQ (reference sequence). The CDR3 has 18 amino acids. The complete variable domain, with remaining parts taken from reference TRBV7-7 and TRBJ1-5, reads GAGVSQSPRYKVTKRGQDVTLRCDPISSHATLYWYQQALGQGPEFLTYFNYEAQPDKSGLPSDRFSAERPEGSISTLTIQRTEQRDSAMYRCASSLAGTGYYSNQPQHFGDGTRLSIL.

This clone has only a few counts. CDR3 loop: CASSPGYSDSGNQPQHF. The CDR3 bases are TGTGCCAGCAGTCCGGGATATTCCGATTCGGGCAATCAGCCCCAGCATTTT. The chain links TRBV2 to TRBJ1-5; D not resolved. V was shortened by 5 bases and J by 2 bases, with 19 bases between the two germline ends. Germline V lookup: CDR1 SNHLY, CDR2 FYNNEI. The CDR3 sequence is 17 residues long.

The V and J genes are TRBV9 and TRBJ2-2, with 9 bases lining up with TRBD2. V dropped 2 bases and J dropped 4; count of bases not matched to a gene: 6. CDR1 and CDR2 from the germline V gene are SGDLS and YYNGEE. The CDR3 contains 16 residues. CDR3 sequence: CASSVGGRGRTGELFF. The CDR3 DNA is TGTGCCAGCAGCGTGGGCGGGAGGGGGCGCACCGGGGAGCTGTTTTTT.

The chain joins TRBV2 to TRBJ2-7, with a possible D match to TRBD1 (6 bases). The CDR3 contains 13 residues. V was shortened by 5 bases and J by 6 bases, with 14 bases between the two germline ends. The germline V gene encodes CDR1 SNHLY and CDR2 FYNNEI. The CDR3 region has the DNA TGTGCCAGCAGTCCACTACCACAGGGCGAGCAGTACTTC. This translates into CASSPLPQGEQYF. Together with reference TRBV2 and TRBJ2-7, the CDR3 gives the full variable domain: EPEVTQTPSHQVTQMGQEVILRCVPISNHLYFYWYRQILGQKVEFLVSFYNNEISEKSEIFDDQFSVERPDGSNFTLKIRSTKLEDSAMYFCASSPLPQGEQYFGPGTRLTVT.

The chain couples TRBV7-6 to TRBJ2-1; D perhaps matches TRBD2 (5 bases). CDR1 SGHVS and CDR2 FNYEAQ come from the germline V gene. Trimming took off 5 bases at V and 4 bases at J, with 12 bases between the two ends. There are 14 residues in the CDR3. The CDR3 sequence is CASSPMTGYNEQFF. The CDR3 DNA is TGTGCCAGCAGCCCTATGACGGGGTACAATGAGCAGTTCTTC.

This clone was detected once. At the DNA level, this CDR3 is encoded by other sequences in the same sample as well. CDR3 amino acids: CASSLDRGNEQFF. Here the CDR3 DNA reads TGTGCCAGCAGCCTGGATAGGGGCAATGAGCAGTTCTTC. This rearrangement joins TRBV5-8 to TRBJ2-1; possible D gene TRBD1, 5 bases. Trimming removed 4 bases from V and 6 bases from J, with 11 bases in between. The CDR3 runs to 13 residues. Looked up from germline, CDR1 is SGHTS and CDR2 is YDEGEE.

The rearrangement links TRBV18 to TRBJ2-3, with 9 bases lining up with TRBD2. The CDR3 has 17 amino acids. J lost 6 bases, V lost 0 bases, and 10 bases had no gene match. CDR1 and CDR2 (germline): KGHSH, LQKENI. The chain's CDR3 is CASSPPRLAGPGDTQYF. The CDR3 coding sequence is TGTGCCAGCTCACCACCTAGGCTAGCGGGACCGGGGGATACGCAGTATTTT.

This clone was counted once. The chain carries TRBV4-2 and TRBJ2-7; TRBD2 agrees at 16 bases. This CDR3 has 20 residues. Germline CDR1 LGHNA, CDR2 YNFKEQ. The V and J ends lost 1 base and 2 bases, in that order; junction bases with no gene match: 11. The CDR3 nucleotides read TGTGCCAGCAGCCAAGTTTCAGGCGGGACTAGCGGGAGGGAACCCTACGAGCAGTACTTC. This gives the protein CASSQVSGGTSGREPYEQYF.

The chain is built from TRBV20-1 and TRBJ1-3; D uncertain. This CDR3 is 11 amino acids long. Trimming took off 2 bases at V and 7 bases at J, with 6 bases between the two ends. Germline loops: CDR1 DFQATT, CDR2 SNEGSKA (reference sequence). DNA for the CDR3: TGCAGTGCTAGATTAGAGAACACCATATATTTT. Protein sequence: CSARLENTIYF.

The chain combines TRBV3-1 (or the pseudogene TRBV3-2) with TRBJ2-1, with unresolved D. The ends were cut back, 0 bases at V and 13 bases at J, with 13 bases in the middle. The germline gives CDR1 LGHDT, CDR2 YNNKEL (reference sequence). This CDR3 region has 13 residues. CDR3 in amino acids: CASSQDARNEQFF. CDR3 DNA: TGTGCCAGCAGCCAAGACGCGAGGAACGAACAGTTCTTC.

This chain links TRBV15 with TRBJ2-2; 7 positions agree with TRBD1. CDR3 length: 16 residues. The junction had 6 bases not matched to a gene; V was cut back by 4 bases and J by 1 base. The germline gives CDR1 LNHNV, CDR2 YYDKDF (reference sequence). In DNA, the CDR3 is TGTGCCACCAGCACCGGGCAGGGGGAGAACACCGGGGAGCTGTTTTTT. It is translated as CATSTGQGENTGELFF.

This sequence joins TRBV7-6 and TRBJ2-5; 9 bases fit TRBD2. This CDR3 has 19 residues. With 5 bases clipped from V and 1 base from J, the junction kept 17 bases outside the gene matches. The germline V gene encodes CDR1 SGHVS and CDR2 FNYEAQ. DNA for the CDR3: TGTGCCAGCAGCCCACACACCCCCTCGGGACTAGCCTCCCAAGAGACCCAGTACTTC. Translating it yields CASSPHTPSGLASQETQYF.

The V call is TRBV11-2, the J call TRBJ1-1; 8 bases map to TRBD1. The V and J ends lost 1 base and 11 bases, in that order; junction bases with no gene match: 9. The CDR3 loop spans 14 amino acids. Germline V gene data show CDR1 as SGHAT and CDR2 as FQNNGV. The CDR3 DNA sequence: TGTGCCAGCAGCTTAGGGTGGGCAGGGGGCGGCGCTTTCTTT. Translating gives CASSLGWAGGGAFF. The complete variable domain, with remaining parts taken from reference TRBV11-2 and TRBJ1-1, reads EAGVAQSPRYKIIEKRQSVAFWCNPISGHATLYWYQQILGQGPKLLIQFQNNGVVDDSQLPKDRFSAERLKGVDSTLKIQPAKLEDSAVYLCASSLGWAGGGAFFGQGTRLTVV.

This chain joins TRBV7-3 and TRBJ2-2; TRBD2 aligns across 7 bases. Germline assignment: CDR1 SGHTA and CDR2 FQGTGA. Losses at the gene ends were 2 bases for V and 5 bases for J; bases not matched to a gene: 8. This CDR3 contains 16 residues. The CDR3 protein is CASSLGLGGGTGELFF. The CDR3 nucleotides read TGTGCCAGCAGCTTAGGCCTCGGGGGAGGGACCGGGGAGCTGTTTTTT.

This chain connects TRBV10-3 to TRBJ2-5; possible D gene TRBD2, 6 bases. CDR1 ENHRY and CDR2 SYGVKD come from the germline V gene. V lost 3 bases and J 3 bases, leaving 11 bases between the germline ends. The CDR3 has 14 residues. The CDR3 DNA reads TGTGCCATCAGTGATGGAGGGGCGAAAGAGACCCAGTACTTC. Its protein is CAISDGGAKETQYF.

This chain joins TRBV19 and TRBJ2-7; weak D call: TRBD1 (6 bases). Germline V gene sequence: CDR1 LNHDA, CDR2 SQIVND (reference sequence). This CDR3 has 15 residues. Trimming took off 0 bases at V and 5 bases at J, with 14 bases between the two ends. The CDR3 region has the DNA TGTGCCAGTAGTATAGATATGGGACATGCAGACGAGCAGTACTTC. Protein product: CASSIDMGHADEQYF.

This clone showed up just a few times. The V and J genes are TRBV9 and TRBJ2-3, with D possibly matching TRBD1 (6 bases). This CDR3 has 16 amino acids. V lost 1 base and J 0 bases, leaving 12 bases between the germline ends. Germline lookup yields CDR1 SGDLS and CDR2 YYNGEE. CDR3 sequence reads: CASSVNPGTSTDTQYF. CDR3 in DNA: TGTGCCAGCAGCGTAAACCCCGGGACAAGCACAGATACGCAGTATTTT.

The chain recombines TRBV20-1 with TRBJ2-1; a weak D match, TRBD1 (5 bases). Trimming took 6 bases from V and 7 from J, leaving 10 bases between them. The germline V gene has CDR1 DFQATT and CDR2 SNEGSKA (reference sequence). The CDR3 has 11 residues. CDR3 protein: CSAYAGNEQFF. The CDR3 DNA reads as TGCAGTGCATACGCAGGGAATGAGCAGTTCTTC.

The V call is TRBV28, the J call TRBJ2-7; 10 bases map to TRBD1. Germline assignment: CDR1 MDHEN and CDR2 SYDVKM. J was trimmed by 4 bases and V by 6 bases; bases with no gene match: 9. The CDR3 totals 15 residues. CDR3 protein: CASSQMGTGDYEQYF. The CDR3 nucleotides read TGTGCCAGCAGCCAAATGGGGACAGGGGATTACGAGCAGTACTTC.